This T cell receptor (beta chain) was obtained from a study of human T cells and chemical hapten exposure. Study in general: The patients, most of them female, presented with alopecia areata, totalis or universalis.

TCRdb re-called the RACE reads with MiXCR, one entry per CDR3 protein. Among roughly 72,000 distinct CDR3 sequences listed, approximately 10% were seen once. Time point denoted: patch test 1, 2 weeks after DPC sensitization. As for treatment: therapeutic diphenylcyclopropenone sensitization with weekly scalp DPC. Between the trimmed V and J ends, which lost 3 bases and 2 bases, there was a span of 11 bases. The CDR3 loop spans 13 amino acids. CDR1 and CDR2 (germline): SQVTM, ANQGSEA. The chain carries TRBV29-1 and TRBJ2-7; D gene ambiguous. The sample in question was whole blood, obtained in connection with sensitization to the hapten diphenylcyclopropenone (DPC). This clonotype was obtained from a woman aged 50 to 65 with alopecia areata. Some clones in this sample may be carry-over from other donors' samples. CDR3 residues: CSVEAAGTYEQYF. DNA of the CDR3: TGCAGCGTTGAGGCCGCAGGAACCTACGAGCAGTACTTC.